The 12 T cell receptor beta chains listed next were all sequenced from one sample in a study of blood T cell repertoires in COVID-19. Sequencing used immunoSEQ multiplex PCR; TCRdb keeps in-frame clones, though not all of them. There are 210,000 or so clones in the sample; 86% occur only once, and 3% to 3.5% lies in the top ten. Input material: PBMCs or T cells enriched from blood (not recorded which). The receptor set was obtained from a woman between 50 and 59 years old in a cohort exposed to, infected with or recovered from COVID-19 (not recorded which).

The chain combines TRBV30 with TRBJ1-2; 7 nucleotides agree with TRBD1. The J segment lost 2 bases and the V segment lost 2 bases, leaving 2 bases of the junction unmatched. The CDR3 length is 13 residues. Germline assignment: CDR1 GTSNPN and CDR2 SVGIG (reference sequence). In DNA form, the CDR3 reads TGTGCCTGGAGTATACAGGGGAACTATGGCTACACCTTC. It codes for CAWSIQGNYGYTF.

V usage is TRBV5-4 and J usage is TRBJ2-3; 9 bases fit TRBD2. Germline lookup yields CDR1 SGHNT and CDR2 YYREEE (reference sequence). CDR3 length: 15 residues. V was clipped by 1 base and J by 6 bases; unmatched bases: 6. CDR3: CASSLKSAGGDTQYF. CDR3 DNA sequence: TGTGCCAGCAGCTTGAAGTCTGCGGGGGGGGATACGCAGTATTTT.

This clone occurred once. The chain combines TRBV18 with TRBJ2-5, with 8 bases identical to TRBD1. The V segment lost 4 bases and the J segment 2 bases; nucleotides outside the gene matches: 0. This CDR3 region has 13 residues. The germline V gene encodes CDR1 KGHSH and CDR2 LQKENI. CDR3 loop: CASSRDRQETQYF. In nucleotides, the CDR3 is TGTGCCAGCTCACGGGACAGGCAAGAGACCCAGTACTTC.

The chain couples TRBV5-1 to TRBJ2-5; 8 bases are shared with TRBD2. The CDR3 is 15 amino acids. V trimming: 5 bases; J trimming: 7 bases; junction bases outside the gene matches: 13. CDR1 SGHRS and CDR2 YFSETQ come from the germline V gene. The CDR3 region has the DNA TGCGCCAGCAGGGGCGGGGGGTCCTTTGAAGGGACCCAGTACTTC. It translates to CASRGGGSFEGTQYF. The whole variable domain, remainder taken from reference TRBV5-1 and TRBJ2-5, is KAGVTQTPRYLIKTRGQQVTLSCSPISGHRSVSWYQQTPGQGLQFLFEYFSETQRNKGNFPGRFSGRQFSNSRSEMNVSTLELGDSALYLCASRGGGSFEGTQYFGPGTRLLVL.

The genes are TRBV4-3 and TRBJ2-5, with TRBD2 identical over 11 bases. The CDR3 has 18 amino acids. Germline V gives CDR1 LGHNA, CDR2 YSLEER. Trimming took 0 bases from V and 4 from J; bases not matched to a gene: 10. This CDR3 reads CASSQDLLAGGRGETQYF. The CDR3 DNA reads as TGCGCCAGCAGCCAAGATCTGCTAGCGGGGGGCCGAGGAGAGACCCAGTACTTC.

V and J are TRBV2 and TRBJ1-5; TRBD1 matches at 9 bases. This CDR3 has 15 amino acids. Germline CDR1 reads SNHLY; CDR2 reads FYNNEI. J gave up 7 bases and V 6 bases, and 10 bases lay outside the gene matches. This chain's CDR3 is CASRGRQGDRQPQHF. CDR3 sequence (DNA): TGTGCCAGCAGGGGAAGACAGGGGGATCGGCAGCCCCAGCATTTT.

V usage is TRBV7-9 and J usage is TRBJ2-7, with 7 bases aligning to TRBD2. CDR3 length: 18 residues. The germline CDR1 and CDR2 sequences are SEHNR and FQNEAQ (reference sequence). With 4 bases clipped from V and 0 bases from J, the junction kept 15 bases outside the gene matches. Here the CDR3 DNA reads TGTGCCAGCAGCTCCCCCGCCCATACTAGCGTAAGCTCCTACGAGCAGTACTTC. Translating it yields CASSSPAHTSVSSYEQYF.

This clone was seen only once. The chain couples TRBV28 to TRBJ2-7, with D unclear. The length of the CDR3 is 14 residues. Germline assignment: CDR1 MDHEN and CDR2 SYDVKM. Trimming shortened V by 0 bases and J by 1 base, and 7 bases separated the two germline ends. In nucleotides, the CDR3 is TGTGCCAGCAGTTTATGGGCCAGATCCTACGAGCAGTACTTC. It is translated as CASSLWARSYEQYF.

The rearrangement joins TRBV15 to TRBJ1-2; a possible D gene is TRBD1 (5 bases). The CDR3 extends over 17 amino acids. Germline CDR1 LNHNV, CDR2 YYDKDF (reference sequence). Trimming removed 3 bases at V and 0 bases at J, with 17 bases between. This CDR3 reads CATSRGGIGAPNYGYTF. CDR3 sequence (DNA): TGTGCCACCAGCAGGGGGGGTATAGGGGCCCCTAACTATGGCTACACCTTC.

This chain uses TRBV5-1 with TRBJ2-7; D is possibly TRBD1 (7 bases). Germline CDR1 is SGHRS and CDR2 is YFSETQ. CDR3 length: 13 amino acids. The V gene lost 5 bases and the J gene lost 3 bases, with 12 bases spanning the gap. In DNA form, the CDR3 reads TGCGCCAGCAGTCTGCAGGGGGGCTACGAGCAGTACTTC. It specifies CASSLQGGYEQYF.

The chain is built from TRBV6-5 and TRBJ2-7; 10 bases are a match to TRBD1. V shed 7 bases, J shed 7 bases, and the junction held 10 bases outside the gene matches. The germline CDR1 and CDR2 sequences are MNHEY and SVGAGI. The CDR3 totals 14 residues. The chain's CDR3 is CASTRQGATREQYF. In DNA form, the CDR3 reads TGTGCCAGCACCCGACAGGGGGCCACTCGAGAGCAGTACTTC.

This chain connects TRBV5-5 to TRBJ2-7; 7 positions agree with TRBD1. V trimming: 4 bases; J trimming: 0 bases; junction bases outside the gene matches: 13. The germline V gene encodes CDR1 SGHKS and CDR2 YYEKEE (reference sequence). This CDR3 is 17 amino acids long. The CDR3 region has the DNA TGTGCCAGCAGCCCCCACAACAGGGGCAGGAGCTCCTACGAGCAGTACTTC. Residues: CASSPHNRGRSSYEQYF. The entire variable domain, with the rest obtained from reference TRBV5-5 and TRBJ2-7, is as follows: DAGVTQSPTHLIKTRGQQVTLRCSPISGHKSVSWYQQVLGQGPQFIFQYYEKEERGRGNFPDRFSARQFPNYSSELNVNALLLGDSALYLCASSPHNRGRSSYEQYFGPGTRLTVT.